Presented here are 21 T cell receptor beta chains from one specimen sequenced in a study of cytomegalovirus exposure and HLA in healthy donors. PCR used 60 Vbeta primers and 13 Jbeta primers. The data were produced by immunoSEQ multiplex PCR, yet TCRdb's version contains in-frame clones alone and is incomplete. The data hold about 160,000 clones, with approximately 75% observed a single time. Sequencing was carried out using PBMCs. Receptor source: a man aged 25 to 40 in good health and CMV-seropositive.

This chain connects TRBV6-1 to TRBJ1-2; weak D call: TRBD1 (6 bases). CDR1 MNHNS and CDR2 SASEGT come from the germline V gene. Trimming left V 0 bases short and J 6 bases short, with 11 bases between. The CDR3 covers 14 residues. CDR3 sequence: CASSEAYRDDGYTF. The CDR3 DNA sequence: TGTGCCAGCAGTGAAGCGTACAGGGATGATGGCTACACCTTC.

This clone appeared a few times. The chain joins TRBV11-2 to TRBJ1-5; 9 bases fit TRBD1. The CDR3 loop spans 15 amino acids. V was clipped by 5 bases and J by 7 bases; unmatched bases: 9. Germline CDR1 and CDR2: SGHAT and FQNNGV. CDR3 bases: TGTGCCAGCAGCCCGGGGACAGGGTCTTGGCAGCCCCAGCATTTT. Protein sequence: CASSPGTGSWQPQHF.

The gene calls are TRBV10-3 and TRBJ2-3, with 7 bases identical to TRBD2. The CDR3 is 13 amino acids. The J segment lost 0 bases and the V segment lost 10 bases, leaving 4 bases of the junction unmatched. CDR1 ENHRY and CDR2 SYGVKD come from the germline V gene. The CDR3 sequence: CATGAGSTDTQYF. The CDR3 nucleotides are TGTGCCACAGGAGCGGGAAGCACAGATACGCAGTATTTT.

This chain joins TRBV15 and TRBJ2-1, with TRBD1 identical over 9 bases. The V segment lost 5 bases and the J segment 7 bases; nucleotides outside the gene matches: 12. The CDR3 contains 16 residues. Germline V gene data show CDR1 as LNHNV and CDR2 as YYDKDF (reference sequence). CDR3 coding DNA: TGTGCCACCAGCCTCCCCGGAACAGGGGGCCGAAATGAGCAGTTCTTC. It is translated as CATSLPGTGGRNEQFF. The variable domain in full, with the rest retrieved from reference TRBV15 and TRBJ2-1, is DAMVIQNPRYQVTQFGKPVTLSCSQTLNHNVMYWYQQKSSQAPKLLFHYYDKDFNNEADTPDNFQSRRPNTSFCFLDIRSPGLGDTAMYLCATSLPGTGGRNEQFFGPGTRLTVL.

The chain has TRBV6-6 and TRBJ1-2, with 9 bases fitting TRBD1. The germline V gene encodes CDR1 MNHNY and CDR2 SVGAGI (reference sequence). V shed 0 bases, J shed 8 bases, and the junction held 4 bases outside the gene matches. The CDR3 covers 14 residues. CDR3 region: CASSYSGDRDGYTF. CDR3 sequence (DNA): TGTGCCAGCAGTTACTCCGGGGACAGGGACGGCTACACCTTC.

The rearrangement joins TRBV2 to TRBJ2-3; 9 bases line up with TRBD2. CDR1 and CDR2 (germline): SNHLY, FYNNEI. The CDR3 loop spans 18 amino acids. Losses at the gene ends were 2 bases for V and 2 bases for J; bases not matched to a gene: 11. The DNA for the CDR3 is TGTGCCAGCAGTGAAATGGCGATAGCGGGGGTGTACACAGATACGCAGTATTTT. It specifies CASSEMAIAGVYTDTQYF.

V usage is TRBV4-1 and J usage is TRBJ1-2; unclear D gene. Germline V gene data show CDR1 as MGHRA and CDR2 as YSYEKL. Trimming took off 4 bases at V and 1 base at J, with 13 bases between the two ends. CDR3 size: 15 residues. As DNA, the CDR3 is TGCGCCAGCAGCCGAGGGCCCGGCGGTAACTATGGCTACACCTTC. Amino acid sequence: CASSRGPGGNYGYTF.

The chain carries TRBV18 and TRBJ2-7, with D possibly matching TRBD2 (7 bases). CDR1 KGHSH and CDR2 LQKENI come from the germline V gene. Trimming stripped 2 bases from V and 1 base from J, with 15 bases between. There are 16 residues in the CDR3. CDR3 nucleotides: TGTGCCAGCTCACCAAGGGGAGGGGGTATGTCCTACGAGCAGTACTTC. This sequence encodes CASSPRGGGMSYEQYF.

V and J are TRBV30 and TRBJ2-7; 8 bases agree with TRBD1. The germline CDR1 and CDR2 sequences are GTSNPN and SVGIG (reference sequence). V lost 4 bases and J lost 6; bases outside the gene matches: 5. The CDR3 has 12 residues. For the CDR3, the DNA is TGTGCCTGGATGCGGACAGGGTCCGAGCAGTACTTC. It encodes CAWMRTGSEQYF.

The chain uses TRBV5-4 and TRBJ1-4, with 7 bases that match TRBD1. There are 15 residues in the CDR3. Germline V CDR1 and CDR2: SGHNT, YYREEE (reference sequence). V trimming: 5 bases; J trimming: 10 bases; junction bases outside the gene matches: 14. The CDR3 bases are TGTGCCAGCAGTCGGGGGACAGCGGTTGCTAGAAAACTGTTTTTT. Protein: CASSRGTAVARKLFF.

This chain links TRBV5-1 with TRBJ2-3; 10 positions match TRBD1. The length of the CDR3 is 15 residues. V lost 3 bases, J lost 3 bases, and 4 bases stayed unmatched. Per the germline V gene, CDR1 is SGHRS and CDR2 is YFSETQ. This CDR3 is CASSSEGQGTDTQYF. The CDR3 DNA reads as TGCGCCAGCAGCTCGGAGGGACAGGGGACAGATACGCAGTATTTT.

V and J are TRBV7-2 and TRBJ1-6, with D perhaps matching TRBD1 (5 bases). The CDR3 spans 16 residues. Looked up from germline, CDR1 is SGHTA and CDR2 is FQGNSA. Trimming removed 2 bases from V and 5 bases from J, with 13 bases in between. CDR3 loop: CASSLRPAGDNSPLHF. CDR3 DNA: TGTGCCAGCAGCTTACGTCCAGCGGGGGATAATTCACCCCTCCACTTT. Full variable domain (remainder filled in from reference TRBV7-2 and TRBJ1-6): GAGVSQSPSNKVTEKGKDVELRCDPISGHTALYWYRQSLGQGLEFLIYFQGNSAPDKSGLPSDRFSAERTGGSVSTLTIQRTQQEDSAVYLCASSLRPAGDNSPLHFGNGTRLTVT.

The chain is built from TRBV7-3 and TRBJ1-1, with 9 bases fitting TRBD1. J lost 0 bases, V lost 0 bases, and 5 bases had no gene match. Germline V lookup: CDR1 SGHTA, CDR2 FQGTGA. The length of the CDR3 is 17 residues. The CDR3 loop is CASSLTCDRGLNTEAFF. The DNA for the CDR3 is TGTGCCAGCAGCTTAACTTGTGACAGGGGGTTGAACACTGAAGCTTTCTTT.

V and J are TRBV7-9 and TRBJ1-1; 9 bases align to TRBD1. Unmatched junction bases numbered 5, after V lost 1 base and J lost 5 bases. The CDR3 contains 15 residues. Germline assignment: CDR1 SEHNR and CDR2 FQNEAQ (reference sequence). CDR3 DNA sequence: TGTGCCAGCAGCTTAGGACAGGGGGTTTATACTGAAGCTTTCTTT. Its protein is CASSLGQGVYTEAFF.

The J gene is TRBJ1-1, the V gene TRBV7-9, with 10 bases lining up with TRBD1. V was clipped by 5 bases and J by 7 bases; unmatched bases: 7. Germline V CDR1 and CDR2: SEHNR, FQNEAQ (reference sequence). This CDR3 comprises 14 residues. The CDR3 DNA is TGTGCCAGCAGCGCGACAGGGGGCGAAGGTGAAGCTTTCTTT. Residues: CASSATGGEGEAFF.

The chain links TRBV4-1 to TRBJ2-6; D unresolved. The germline V gene has CDR1 MGHRA and CDR2 YSYEKL. V dropped 3 bases and J dropped 0 bases, with 18 bases sitting between them. The CDR3 is 19 residues long. This CDR3 is CASSHPRLLLNSGANVLTF. In DNA form, the CDR3 reads TGCGCCAGCAGCCATCCCCGCCTACTCTTGAACTCTGGGGCCAACGTCCTGACTTTC.

The chain employs TRBV5-6 and TRBJ2-3; D gene unclear. The CDR3 is made up of 13 amino acids. Germline CDR1 reads SGHDT; CDR2 reads YYEEEE. V was trimmed by 0 bases and J by 1 base, leaving 3 bases between them. Written as DNA, the CDR3 is TGTGCCAGCAGCTTGGTCGGCACAGATACGCAGTATTTT. This sequence encodes CASSLVGTDTQYF. The entire variable domain, with the rest obtained from reference TRBV5-6 and TRBJ2-3, is as follows: DAGVTQSPTHLIKTRGQQVTLRCSPKSGHDTVSWYQQALGQGPQFIFQYYEEEERQRGNFPDRFSGHQFPNYSSELNVNALLLGDSALYLCASSLVGTDTQYFGPGTRLTVL.

The chain joins TRBV11-2 to TRBJ2-7, with TRBD1 as a possible D gene (6 bases). The CDR3 is made up of 14 amino acids. Trimming removed 0 bases at V and 2 bases at J, with 8 bases between. Germline V gene lookup returns CDR1 SGHAT and CDR2 FQNNGV. CDR3 DNA sequence: TGTGCCAGCAGCTTAGACAGGGGAGCCTACGAGCAGTACTTC. This codes for CASSLDRGAYEQYF.

The chain couples TRBV7-8 to TRBJ1-1; D remains ambiguous. V shed 1 base and J shed 2 bases, with 14 bases lying between them. The CDR3 sequence is 16 residues long. Per germline, CDR1 SGHVS and CDR2 FQNEAQ. This CDR3 reads CASSLVGGNLNTEAFF. For the CDR3, the DNA is TGTGCCAGCAGCTTAGTTGGCGGGAACCTAAACACTGAAGCTTTCTTT.

This chain joins TRBV21-1 and TRBJ1-3; the tabulated D call, TRBD1, remains unverified against the DNA. TRBV21-1 is a listed pseudogene. This CDR3 spans 16 amino acids. The CDR3 bases are TGTGCCAGCAGCAAAGGAACAGGGGGGAATGGAAACACCATATATTTT. Protein product: CASSKGTGGNGNTIYF.

The chain is built from TRBV27 and TRBJ1-2; D might be TRBD1 (5 bases). V was trimmed by 1 base and J by 4 bases, leaving 13 bases between them. Germline V gene sequence: CDR1 MNHEY, CDR2 SMNVEV (reference sequence). CDR3 length: 15 residues. The CDR3 reads CASSLYAGHIYGYTF. The CDR3 DNA follows: TGTGCCAGCAGTTTATACGCCGGACATATCTATGGCTACACCTTC.